The next 15 T cell receptor beta chains were all read from a single sample in a study of CD8 T cells in ankylosing spondylitis. TCRdb redid the calling of the 5' RACE reads with MiXCR, one entry per CDR3 protein. The sample lists tens of thousands of distinct CDR3 sequences; about 7% were seen once. Material: blood, either unsorted or a sorted T cell fraction (not recorded which). These receptors all come from a male donor with ankylosing spondylitis or in good health (not recorded which).

This clonotype was recorded at least ten times. The chain links TRBV7-9 to TRBJ2-5; maybe TRBD1 (5 bases). The CDR3 runs 14 residues. The germline V gene has CDR1 SEHNR and CDR2 FQNEAQ (reference sequence). V lost 0 bases to trimming and J lost 4 bases, with 9 bases between them. CDR3 protein: CASSLAFQGETQYF. Here the CDR3 DNA reads TGTGCCAGCAGCTTAGCGTTCCAGGGAGAGACCCAGTACTTC. Full variable domain (remainder filled in from reference TRBV7-9 and TRBJ2-5): DTGVSQNPRHKITKRGQNVTFRCDPISEHNRLYWYRQTLGQGPEFLTYFQNEAQLEKSRLLSDRFSAERPKGSFSTLEIQRTEQGDSAMYLCASSLAFQGETQYFGPGTRLLVL.

This clonotype was detected many times. J is TRBJ2-7 and V is TRBV28; TRBD2 aligns across 14 bases. CDR3 size: 15 residues. V was pared by 4 bases and J by 7 bases, with 6 bases of the junction left unmatched. Germline CDR1 reads MDHEN; CDR2 reads SYDVKM. For the CDR3, the DNA is TGTGCCAGCAGTTGGGGACTAGCGGGAGTCGGGGAGCAGTACTTC. It yields the protein CASSWGLAGVGEQYF.

This clonotype was observed many times. This sequence joins TRBV12-3 or TRBV12-4 and TRBJ2-1; possible D gene TRBD1, 6 bases. Trimming removed 6 bases from V and 8 bases from J, with 8 bases in between. The CDR3 totals 11 residues. DNA of the CDR3: TGTGCCAGCAGCGAGGGGGATGAGCAGTTCTTC. It is translated as CASSEGDEQFF.

The chain employs TRBV9 and TRBJ2-1, with 12 bases fitting TRBD2. V lost 5 bases and J lost 10; bases outside the gene matches: 16. Germline V gene data show CDR1 as SGDLS and CDR2 as YYNGEE. The CDR3 consists of 17 residues. CDR3 nucleotides: TGTGCCAGCAGTTTTGAGGGGGCTAGCGGGAGGGCCGGGGAGCAGTTCTTC. This encodes CASSFEGASGRAGEQFF.

V gene TRBV7-9 combines with J gene TRBJ2-1; D gene uncertain. In germline, CDR1 is SEHNR, CDR2 FQNEAQ (reference sequence). The CDR3 length is 16 residues. V was shortened by 4 bases and J by 5 bases, with 18 bases between the two germline ends. The CDR3 protein is CASSSRYLEGHNEQFF. The CDR3 DNA sequence: TGTGCCAGCAGCTCCAGATACCTGGAAGGGCACAATGAGCAGTTCTTC.

This clonotype was observed many times. The chain links TRBV5-1 to TRBJ1-4; the D gene is possibly TRBD1 (5 bases). CDR3 length: 14 amino acids. CDR1 is SGHRS and CDR2 is YFSETQ in the germline V gene. Trimming shortened V by 5 bases and J by 6 bases, and 14 bases separated the two germline ends. The CDR3 DNA reads TGCGCCAGCAGTCCGAGGGGTTTCGATGAAAAACTGTTTTTT. It codes for CASSPRGFDEKLFF.

This clonotype was seen at least ten times. The J gene is TRBJ1-5, the V gene TRBV5-1; TRBD1 is a possible D gene (5 bases). The CDR3 consists of 15 residues. With 3 bases removed from V and 2 bases from J, the gap between germline ends came to 12 bases. The germline gives CDR1 SGHRS, CDR2 YFSETQ. The CDR3 reads CASSSGAIGNQPQHF. CDR3 DNA sequence: TGCGCCAGCAGCTCCGGGGCGATCGGCAATCAGCCCCAGCATTTT.

In its sample, this clonotype was seen many times. The chain's CDR3 is CASSHGTSGRLRDEQFF. In nucleotides, the CDR3 is TGTGCCAGCAGCCACGGGACTAGCGGGAGACTTCGGGATGAGCAGTTCTTC. The V gene is TRBV11-2, the J gene TRBJ2-1, with 14 bases aligning to TRBD2. With V trimmed by 5 bases and J by 8 bases, 11 bases remained unmatched. The CDR3 extends over 17 amino acids. Per the germline V gene, CDR1 is SGHAT and CDR2 is FQNNGV. Filled out from reference TRBV11-2 and TRBJ2-1, the complete variable domain reads EAGVAQSPRYKIIEKRQSVAFWCNPISGHATLYWYQQILGQGPKLLIQFQNNGVVDDSQLPKDRFSAERLKGVDSTLKIQPAKLEDSAVYLCASSHGTSGRLRDEQFFGPGTRLTVL.

This clonotype was observed at least ten times. The chain employs TRBV20-1 and TRBJ2-2; TRBD1 is a possible D gene (6 bases). Trimming shortened V by 3 bases and J by 1 base, and 12 bases separated the two germline ends. From germline, CDR1 is DFQATT and CDR2 SNEGSKA (reference sequence). The length of the CDR3 is 15 residues. CDR3 nucleotides: TGCAGTGCTAGGCTTACAGGGCGGAACACCGGGGAGCTGTTTTTT. It encodes CSARLTGRNTGELFF.

This clonotype is labeled medium-sized. The V gene is TRBV5-1, the J gene TRBJ2-7; TRBD1 aligns across 7 bases. Germline loops: CDR1 SGHRS, CDR2 YFSETQ. After removal of 3 bases from V and 5 bases from J, the junction contained 11 bases not matched to a gene. The CDR3 spans 15 residues. CDR3 region: CASSWGDREGNEQYF. The CDR3 nucleotides are TGCGCCAGCAGCTGGGGAGACAGGGAAGGAAACGAGCAGTACTTC.

This clonotype was counted ten times or more. The chain is built from TRBV29-1 and TRBJ2-5; no clear D gene. The CDR3 runs to 16 residues. From germline, CDR1 is SQVTM and CDR2 ANQGSEA. Trimming removed 2 bases at V and 2 bases at J, with 18 bases between. CDR3 sequence reads: CSVERLGEAPQETQYF. Here the CDR3 DNA reads TGCAGCGTTGAAAGGCTTGGAGAGGCCCCGCAAGAGACCCAGTACTTC.

This clonotype was picked up many times. This sequence joins TRBV24-1 and TRBJ2-2, with D possibly matching TRBD2 (6 bases). Trimming shortened V by 7 bases and J by 5 bases, and 16 bases separated the two germline ends. Germline V lookup: CDR1 KGHDR, CDR2 SFDVKD. The CDR3 is 15 residues long. The CDR3 loop reads CATSAGGGWTGELFF. Here the CDR3 DNA reads TGTGCCACCAGCGCCGGGGGAGGATGGACCGGGGAGCTGTTTTTT.

This chain uses TRBV7-9 with TRBJ2-3; perhaps TRBD1 as D (5 bases). The germline CDR1 and CDR2 sequences are SEHNR and FQNEAQ (reference sequence). V lost 5 bases and J 0 bases, leaving 9 bases between the germline ends. The CDR3 runs 14 residues. The CDR3 nucleotides are TGTGCCAGCAGCCAGGGATCTAGCACAGATACGCAGTATTTT. It codes for CASSQGSSTDTQYF.

DNA of the CDR3: TGTGCCAGTGCCTCGGGACTTTACTACGAGCAGTACTTC. Protein: CASASGLYYEQYF. The chain has TRBV19 and TRBJ2-7, with a weak D call TRBD2 (6 bases). V was trimmed by 8 bases and J by 3 bases, leaving 14 bases between them. This CDR3 comprises 13 residues. CDR1 and CDR2 (germline): LNHDA, SQIVND (reference sequence). Together with reference TRBV19 and TRBJ2-7, the CDR3 gives the full variable domain: DGGITQSPKYLFRKEGQNVTLSCEQNLNHDAMYWYRQDPGQGLRLIYYSQIVNDFQKGDIAEGYSVSREKKESFPLTVTSAQKNPTAFYLCASASGLYYEQYFGPGTRLTVT.

The sample holds many counts of this clonotype. The V gene is TRBV5-1, the J gene TRBJ2-2, with unresolved D. The V and J ends lost 0 bases and 2 bases respectively, with 11 bases between them. There are 16 residues in the CDR3. The germline V gene encodes CDR1 SGHRS and CDR2 YFSETQ. The CDR3 sequence: CASSLGYAANTGELFF. The CDR3 region has the DNA TGCGCCAGCAGCTTGGGTTATGCGGCTAACACCGGGGAGCTGTTTTTT.